The T cell receptor (beta chain) described here comes from a study of T cell responses to AZD1222 COVID-19 vaccine. There are 15 residues in the CDR3. CDR1 and CDR2 (germline): LNHDA, SQIVND (reference sequence). Trimming took 6 bases from V and 7 from J, leaving 16 bases between them. Method: immunoSEQ multiplex PCR; TCRdb's copy keeps in-frame clones and lacks some. This table has 170,000 or so clones, about 93% appearing once. Findings of the study overall: The donor cohort was predominantly white British with a female majority, and clonal diversity may have been underestimated.

Worth noting for this clone: Its antigen is still unknown.

The receptor's source is an adult who received the MenACWY meningococcal vaccine as a control. The specimen was peripheral blood, collected 28 days after the second dose of the MenACWY control vaccine. The rearrangement links TRBV19 to TRBJ1-6; weak D call: TRBD1 (5 bases). The CDR3 DNA reads TGTGCCAGTAGGGAGGGACCGACCGGGAATTCACCCCTCCACTTT. Translated, it gives CASREGPTGNSPLHF.